This T cell receptor beta chain derives from a study of CD8 T cells in Susac syndrome. Study observations and caveats: Acknowledgment was made by the study that its TCR sequencing and HLA analysis involved a relatively small number of individuals.

FACS was used to enrich TEMRA cells, whereas the CD8+ and CD4+ T cells were obtained by negative isolation. RNA amounts of about 0.5 to 1 ug underwent reverse transcription with random hexamers. MiXCR, applied by TCRdb to the immunoSEQ multiplex PCR reads, yields one record per CDR3 protein. Among about 120,000 distinct CDR3 sequences listed, 85% to 95% were seen once. As for this clonotype: Its cognate antigen is unknown.

The TCR sequence derives from a human donor in good health. The sequenced sample was CD4+ T cells from PBMCs.

CDR3 nucleotide sequence: TGCAGTGCCAGGACAGGGCCAGATACGCAGTATTTT. This gives the protein CSARTGPDTQYF. J is TRBJ2-3 and V is TRBV20-1; TRBD1 matches at 8 bases. The CDR3 is made up of 12 amino acids. CDR1 DFQATT and CDR2 SNEGSKA come from the germline V gene (reference sequence). J was trimmed by 4 bases and V by 6 bases; bases with no gene match: 3.